This TCR beta chain derives from a study of blood T cell repertoires in COVID-19. This CDR3 comprises 13 residues. Germline V lookup: CDR1 KGHSH, CDR2 LQKENI. V lost 2 bases and J lost 4, with 8 bases in between. Profiling relied on immunoSEQ multiplex PCR, and the TCRdb table lists in-frame clones only, not all of them. This table has about 190,000 clones, approximately 86% appearing once. The clonotype originates from a man aged 25 to 40 with acute or convalescent COVID-19. The specimen was peripheral blood. The gene calls are TRBV18 and TRBJ1-2; D is perhaps TRBD1 (5 bases). The CDR3 DNA reads TGTGCCAGCTCACCAAGTGACAGCTATGGCTACACCTTC. It is translated as CASSPSDSYGYTF.